The clone carrying this T cell receptor beta chain was picked up a small number of times. RNA was extracted and reverse transcribed into cDNA as the sequencing template. TCRdb's table, derived via immunoSEQ multiplex PCR, lists solely in-frame clones and lacks some. The sample records about 210,000 clones, around 66% being singletons. The CDR3 is 13 amino acids. Germline CDR1 and CDR2: MNHEY and SVGAGI. V was pared by 4 bases and J by 4 bases, with 9 bases between. Specified treatment: oral pan-JAK inhibitor, 5-10 mg twice daily. This record comes from a study of CD8+ T cells in alopecia areata. This sequence originates from a human donor with alopecia areata. The starting material was CD4+ T cells sorted from blood, obtained at week 4, from a patient treated with tofacitinib. The chain links TRBV6-5 to TRBJ2-3; the D gene is possibly TRBD2 (6 bases). The DNA for the CDR3 is TGTGCCAGCAGTTCCCCTAGCGCAGATACGCAGTATTTT. This gives the protein CASSSPSADTQYF.